This T cell receptor (beta chain) comes out of a study of blood T cells in healthy people across ages. Per sample, a minimum of 7 million PBMCs were isolated. Together with a sample-barcoded 5' primer, a J-beta primer mix was included in a second PCR lasting about 7 to 11 cycles. TCRdb re-derived calls from the 5' RACE reads in MiXCR, one entry per CDR3 protein. Here the sample spans approximately 960,000 distinct CDR3 sequences, roughly 28% being singletons. Trimming pared 5 bases from V and 7 bases from J, leaving 14 bases between. Germline CDR1 is SGHTA and CDR2 is FQGNSA. The length of the CDR3 is 13 residues. This clonotype has just a few counts. The sample was also linked to a second study, of T cells of mothers and their children.

The TCR sequence derives from a woman aged 40 to 50 in good health. The sample taken for sequencing was blood. The J gene is TRBJ1-1, the V gene TRBV7-2, with D unresolved. This CDR3 is CASSVGVTYEAFF. DNA for the CDR3: TGTGCCAGCAGCGTAGGCGTGACCTATGAAGCTTTCTTT.